Below, 30 T cell receptor beta chains from the same sample are listed, as sequenced in a study of graft-versus-host responses after intestinal transplantation. Their antigens remain unidentified. Repertoires were generated with immunoSEQ multiplex PCR, while TCRdb's copy carries only in-frame clones and drops some. In the table there are 150,000 or so clones, about 93% of which are singletons. The starting material was unstimulated CD4+ T cells sorted from spleen or lymph node cells, obtained before intestinal transplant. These TCRs come from a human donor who received an intestinal transplant.

V usage is TRBV18 and J usage is TRBJ1-2, with 9 nucleotides matching TRBD1. The CDR3 sequence is 17 residues long. With V trimmed by 1 base and J by 2 bases, 8 bases remained unmatched. Germline V CDR1 and CDR2: KGHSH, LQKENI. CDR3 amino acids: CASSPLPRDRANYGYTF. CDR3 coding DNA: TGTGCCAGCTCACCACTCCCCCGGGACAGGGCCAACTATGGCTACACCTTC. Looking up the rest from reference TRBV18 and TRBJ1-2 gives the full variable domain: NAGVMQNPRHLVRRRGQEARLRCSPMKGHSHVYWYRQLPEEGLKFMVYLQKENIIDESGMPKERFSAEFPKEGPSILRIQQVVRGDSAAYFCASSPLPRDRANYGYTFGSGTRLTVV.

V gene TRBV4-3 combines with J gene TRBJ1-4; D might be TRBD1 (6 bases). Germline V CDR1 and CDR2: LGHNA, YSLEER. CDR3 length: 18 residues. V lost 0 bases and J 0 bases, leaving 14 bases between the germline ends. The DNA of the CDR3 is TGCGCCAGCAGCCAAGATCTAGGGGGGGTTGCAACTAATGAAAAACTGTTTTTT. Translation gives CASSQDLGGVATNEKLFF.

The chain uses TRBV18 and TRBJ2-7; D remains ambiguous. Trimming took off 6 bases at V and 6 bases at J, with 12 bases between the two ends. The CDR3 length is 12 residues. The germline V gene encodes CDR1 KGHSH and CDR2 LQKENI. The CDR3: CASSTEGREQYF. CDR3 coding DNA: TGTGCCAGCTCCACCGAAGGGCGCGAGCAGTACTTC.

The V call is TRBV19, the J call TRBJ2-7, with TRBD2 matching over 7 bases. V trimming: 10 bases; J trimming: 6 bases; junction bases outside the gene matches: 15. Germline CDR1 is LNHDA and CDR2 is SQIVND (reference sequence). The CDR3 loop spans 14 amino acids. For the CDR3, the DNA is TGTGCCACCACCAACACGGCGGGAGTTAGCGAGCAGTACTTC. Protein: CATTNTAGVSEQYF.

This chain uses TRBV5-1 with TRBJ2-1; D is unclear. CDR1 and CDR2 from the germline V gene are SGHRS and YFSETQ. Trimming took 0 bases from V and 6 from J, leaving 7 bases between them. The CDR3 sequence is 13 residues long. The DNA of the CDR3 is TGCGCCAGCAGCTTGGGACTTTTCAATGAGCAGTTCTTC. This codes for CASSLGLFNEQFF. Complete variable domain (other parts from reference TRBV5-1 and TRBJ2-1): KAGVTQTPRYLIKTRGQQVTLSCSPISGHRSVSWYQQTPGQGLQFLFEYFSETQRNKGNFPGRFSGRQFSNSRSEMNVSTLELGDSALYLCASSLGLFNEQFFGPGTRLTVL.

The chain has TRBV7-7 and TRBJ2-2; 7 bases align to TRBD2. CDR1 and CDR2 from the germline V gene are SSHAT and FNYEAQ (reference sequence). The length of the CDR3 is 12 residues. This chain's CDR3 is CASRGDTGELFF. CDR3 DNA: TGTGCTAGTCGGGGGGACACCGGGGAGCTGTTTTTT.

V and J are TRBV18 and TRBJ1-5; no clear D. Germline values: CDR1 KGHSH, CDR2 LQKENI. The CDR3 runs 15 residues. Between the trimmed V and J ends, which lost 0 bases and 4 bases, there was a span of 10 bases. CDR3 bases: TGTGCCAGCTCACCACCTGATCAGCCTAATCAGCCCCAGCATTTT. Protein product: CASSPPDQPNQPQHF. The entire variable domain, with the rest obtained from reference TRBV18 and TRBJ1-5, is as follows: NAGVMQNPRHLVRRRGQEARLRCSPMKGHSHVYWYRQLPEEGLKFMVYLQKENIIDESGMPKERFSAEFPKEGPSILRIQQVVRGDSAAYFCASSPPDQPNQPQHFGDGTRLSIL.

This clone was observed a single time. The J gene is TRBJ2-3, the V gene TRBV9, with D uncertain. This CDR3 contains 15 residues. Germline CDR1 and CDR2: SGDLS and YYNGEE. V lost 0 bases, J lost 3 bases, and 11 bases lay in between. CDR3 nucleotides: TGTGCCAGCAGCGTAGATCGACGGAAGACAGATACGCAGTATTTT. Its protein is CASSVDRRKTDTQYF. The full variable domain, rest sourced from reference TRBV9 and TRBJ2-3, is DSGVTQTPKHLITATGQRVTLRCSPRSGDLSVYWYQQSLDQGLQFLIQYYNGEERAKGNILERFSAQQFPDLHSELNLSSLELGDSALYFCASSVDRRKTDTQYFGPGTRLTVL.

The V and J genes are TRBV7-3 and TRBJ2-2, with 7 nucleotides matching TRBD1. With 8 bases clipped from V and 1 base from J, the junction kept 4 bases outside the gene matches. Germline loops: CDR1 SGHTA, CDR2 FQGTGA. The CDR3 contains 14 residues. CDR3 coding DNA: TGTGCCAGCCGACAGGGCCGGAACACCGGGGAGCTGTTTTTT. Translated, it gives CASRQGRNTGELFF.

The J gene is TRBJ2-1, the V gene TRBV6-1; no definite D call. Per the germline V gene, CDR1 is MNHNS and CDR2 is SASEGT. The length of the CDR3 is 11 residues. Trimming pared 5 bases from V and 12 bases from J, leaving 11 bases between. The CDR3 region has the DNA TGTGCCAGCAGTTTCACGGCCAGGCAGTTCTTC. Translated, it gives CASSFTARQFF.

The chain combines TRBV5-1 with TRBJ2-3; D is uncertain. Germline loops: CDR1 SGHRS, CDR2 YFSETQ. The V and J ends lost 0 bases and 6 bases respectively, with 5 bases between them. There are 12 residues in the CDR3. This CDR3 reads CASSLVMDTQYF. The DNA for the CDR3 is TGCGCCAGCAGCTTGGTGATGGATACGCAGTATTTT.

The chain joins TRBV6-6 to TRBJ1-5; TRBD1 is a possible D gene (6 bases). V dropped 0 bases and J dropped 4 bases, with 13 bases sitting between them. Germline V lookup: CDR1 MNHNY, CDR2 SVGAGI (reference sequence). This CDR3 is built from 16 residues. The DNA for the CDR3 is TGTGCCAGCAGTTACTCGAGACAGGACGGGAATCAGCCCCAGCATTTT. Amino acid sequence: CASSYSRQDGNQPQHF.

This CDR3 reads CASRIPGQGYEQYF. CDR3 DNA: TGTGCCAGCAGAATACCGGGACAGGGGTACGAGCAGTACTTC. The V gene is TRBV28, the J gene TRBJ2-5; 10 bases align to TRBD1. The DNA end is more similar to TRBJ2-7, so the J call may be wrong. The germline V gene has CDR1 MDHEN and CDR2 SYDVKM. The CDR3 is made up of 14 amino acids.

This clone appeared once. The rearrangement uses TRBV6-1 and TRBJ2-7; D is tentatively TRBD1 or TRBD2 (5 bases each). V lost 6 bases, J lost 6 bases, and 15 bases lay in between. Per the germline V gene, CDR1 is MNHNS and CDR2 is SASEGT. CDR3 length: 13 amino acids. The CDR3: CASRGVGSGEQYF. CDR3 nucleotide sequence: TGTGCCAGCAGGGGGGTCGGGTCCGGCGAGCAGTACTTC.

The chain recombines TRBV30 with TRBJ1-5, with D uncertain. The CDR3 loop spans 13 amino acids. V lost 2 bases and J lost 7, with 12 bases in between. Germline V gene sequence: CDR1 GTSNPN, CDR2 SVGIG (reference sequence). The CDR3 DNA reads TGTGCCTGGAGTTCTGGGTTTTTGCAGCCCCAGCATTTT. Translated: CAWSSGFLQPQHF.

This clone was detected a few times. V usage is TRBV6-4 and J usage is TRBJ1-3; D gene ambiguous. From germline, CDR1 is MRHNA and CDR2 SNTAGT. The CDR3 is made up of 15 amino acids. V was shortened by 7 bases and J by 0 bases, with 13 bases between the two germline ends. CDR3: CASKGRIVSGNTIYF. The CDR3 DNA follows: TGTGCCAGCAAAGGGCGGATTGTCTCTGGAAACACCATATATTTT.

V usage is TRBV28 and J usage is TRBJ1-3; 9 bases are a match to TRBD1. Germline values: CDR1 MDHEN, CDR2 SYDVKM. CDR3 length: 17 amino acids. Trimming took 6 bases from V and 4 from J; bases not matched to a gene: 13. CDR3 nucleotides: TGTGCCAGCAGGTCCTACGGGACAGGGACATTCGGAAACACCATATATTTT. This gives the protein CASRSYGTGTFGNTIYF.

The rearrangement uses TRBV7-9 and TRBJ1-2; no clear D. Trimming took 5 bases from V and 0 from J, leaving 16 bases between them. The CDR3 runs to 16 residues. Germline V lookup: CDR1 SEHNR, CDR2 FQNEAQ (reference sequence). For the CDR3, the DNA is TGTGCCAGCAGCCGCGGCGCGGTTTTTCCTAACTATGGCTACACCTTC. Protein product: CASSRGAVFPNYGYTF.

The chain joins TRBV27 to TRBJ2-5; no firm D call. Trimming shortened V by 7 bases and J by 3 bases, and 6 bases separated the two germline ends. There are 11 residues in the CDR3. In germline, CDR1 is MNHEY, CDR2 SMNVEV (reference sequence). CDR3 residues: CASTPEETQYF. The CDR3 nucleotides read TGTGCCAGCACCCCTGAAGAGACCCAGTACTTC.

The CDR3 spells CASSRGSYNEQFF. In DNA form, the CDR3 reads TGTGCCAGCAGCCGTGGCTCCTACAATGAGCAGTTCTTC. The J gene is TRBJ2-1, the V gene TRBV11-3; D remains ambiguous. Trimming removed 5 bases at V and 0 bases at J, with 5 bases between. The CDR3 length is 13 residues. Germline CDR1 is SGHNT and CDR2 is YENEEA.

Concerning this clone: Other nucleotide sequences from this sample produce the same CDR3. V is TRBV5-1 and J is TRBJ2-2; TRBD1 might be the D (6 bases). The V end lost 0 bases, the J end lost 2 bases, and 14 bases lay between the germline ends. CDR1 is SGHRS, CDR2 YFSETQ, per germline. This CDR3 is built from 17 residues. CDR3 amino acids: CASSLGTKGQNTGELFF. The CDR3 bases are TGCGCCAGCAGCTTGGGTACGAAGGGACAAAACACCGGGGAGCTGTTTTTT.

This clone was seen once. The CDR3 DNA reads TGTGCCAGCAGCCCCATGTATGGCTACACCTTC. Translating gives CASSPMYGYTF. V gene TRBV28 combines with J gene TRBJ1-2; D not certain. The CDR3 consists of 11 residues. V dropped 6 bases and J dropped 5 bases, with 7 bases sitting between them. Per the germline V gene, CDR1 is MDHEN and CDR2 is SYDVKM.

The count of this clone is one. The rearrangement joins TRBV19 to TRBJ2-7, with 9 bases aligning to TRBD2. This CDR3 is 18 amino acids long. V was clipped by 1 base and J by 0 bases; unmatched bases: 10. Germline CDR1 is LNHDA and CDR2 is SQIVND (reference sequence). In DNA form, the CDR3 reads TGTGCCAGTAGTATAGGGGGAATAGCGGGAGCCCTCTCCTACGAGCAGTACTTC. Amino acids: CASSIGGIAGALSYEQYF.

This clone was picked up one time. This chain connects TRBV7-8 to TRBJ1-2; 7 positions match TRBD1. The CDR3 runs 18 residues. V lost 5 bases to trimming and J lost 0 bases; unmatched junction nucleotides: 15. CDR1 is SGHVS and CDR2 is FQNEAQ in the germline V gene. Here the CDR3 DNA reads TGTGCCAGCAGCCCCCTTTCATCCCCCGGGACAGCTAACTATGGCTACACCTTC. Translated, it gives CASSPLSSPGTANYGYTF.

A single count supports this clone. This sequence joins TRBV28 and TRBJ1-1; 8 bases fit TRBD1. The trim removed 9 bases at V and 1 base at J, leaving 7 bases unmatched. The CDR3 contains 14 residues. Looked up from germline, CDR1 is MDHEN and CDR2 is SYDVKM. The CDR3 sequence: CASKTGTGNTEAFF. In DNA, the CDR3 is TGTGCCAGTAAAACCGGGACAGGGAACACTGAAGCTTTCTTT.

The J gene is TRBJ1-1, the V gene TRBV5-1, with D hard to call. The CDR3 has 14 residues. Trimming stripped 0 bases from V and 5 bases from J, with 11 bases between. Germline V gene sequence: CDR1 SGHRS, CDR2 YFSETQ. CDR3 region: CASSLELTRTEAFF. The CDR3 DNA reads TGCGCCAGCAGCTTGGAACTCACCCGGACTGAAGCTTTCTTT.

This chain uses TRBV27 with TRBJ2-7; a weak D match, TRBD1 (6 bases). V gave up 7 bases and J gave up 6 bases, with 19 bases separating them. Germline assignment: CDR1 MNHEY and CDR2 SMNVEV (reference sequence). This CDR3 has 14 amino acids. The CDR3 DNA reads as TGTGCCAGCAAGCCGGACAGCCTGACCCTCGAGCAGTACTTC. Translated: CASKPDSLTLEQYF.

The chain joins TRBV9 to TRBJ2-3, with TRBD2 matching 8 bases. The CDR3 contains 16 residues. The junction had 8 bases not matched to a gene; V was cut back by 4 bases and J by 1 base. Germline CDR1 reads SGDLS; CDR2 reads YYNGEE. CDR3 DNA: TGTGCCAGCAGCCTACGTTCGACTAGCGGCACAGATACGCAGTATTTT. This codes for CASSLRSTSGTDTQYF.

The chain uses TRBV19 and TRBJ1-1; no clear D gene. The CDR3 is made up of 13 amino acids. The germline V gene encodes CDR1 LNHDA and CDR2 SQIVND (reference sequence). V was clipped by 5 bases and J by 1 base, with 8 bases between them. The CDR3 loop is CASSSTPNTEAFF. The CDR3 bases are TGTGCCAGTAGTTCCACACCGAACACTGAAGCTTTCTTT.

The chain carries TRBV7-6 and TRBJ2-5, with D perhaps matching TRBD1 (6 bases). The CDR3 spans 15 residues. Germline V CDR1 and CDR2: SGHVS, FNYEAQ. Deletions cut 1 base from V and 5 bases from J, with 14 bases between. This CDR3 is CASSLERGGRETQYF. The CDR3 coding sequence is TGTGCCAGCAGCTTAGAACGAGGGGGTCGGGAGACCCAGTACTTC. The variable domain in full, with the rest retrieved from reference TRBV7-6 and TRBJ2-5, is GAGVSQSPRYKVTKRGQDVALRCDPISGHVSLYWYRQALGQGPEFLTYFNYEAQQDKSGLPNDRFSAERPEGSISTLTIQRTEQRDSAMYRCASSLERGGRETQYFGPGTRLLVL.